This record looks at one T cell receptor (beta chain) sequence and its context. Its antigen is still unknown. The CDR3 extends over 15 amino acids. The germline gives CDR1 MNHEY, CDR2 SMNVEV (reference sequence). V lost 2 bases, J lost 9 bases, and 17 bases lay in between. Each and every patient relapsed after autologous stem cell transplantation, and patients got differing brentuximab vedotin exposure. Patients' outcomes at their best amounted to complete response, partial response or progressive disease. Libraries were prepared by immunoSEQ multiplex PCR; TCRdb keeps only in-frame clonotypes and omits some of them. The sample lists 35,000 to 50,000 clones; about 74% were seen once. This sample was included in a study of PD-1 blockade in classical Hodgkin lymphoma. Regarding the study as a whole: Newly diagnosed and completely responding patients shared comparable baseline diversity. TCR diversity in CD4+, not CD8+, cells rose significantly by C4D1. Healthy donors were reported to have higher baseline TCR diversity than newly diagnosed patients.

This rearrangement joins TRBV27 to TRBJ2-1; possibly TRBD2 for D (6 bases). The material was peripheral blood mononuclear cells (PBMCs), obtained at baseline. This TCR came from a human donor with classical Hodgkin lymphoma. The CDR3 nucleotides are TGTGCCAGCAGTTTAGAGGGACGGAGAGCGGGTGAGCAGTTCTTC. This translates into CASSLEGRRAGEQFF.